This section outlines one T cell receptor (beta chain) sequence together with its context. Trimming removed 8 bases from V and 5 bases from J, with 12 bases in between. The CDR3 runs 11 residues. The germline V gene has CDR1 SQVTM and CDR2 ANQGSEA. The data originate from a study of blood T cell repertoires in COVID-19. Study summary: From the United States, Italy and Spain came samples of acute and convalescent COVID-19.

Produced via immunoSEQ multiplex PCR; TCRdb's table is partial and in-frame only. This sample has approximately 210,000 clones, with less than 90% found just once. The sequenced sample consisted of peripheral blood. V is TRBV29-1 and J is TRBJ2-5; D is uncertain. This clonotype was sampled from a man aged 35 to 55 with acute or convalescent COVID-19. The CDR3 protein is CSSTSMETQYF. In DNA, the CDR3 is TGCAGCTCCACTTCCATGGAGACCCAGTACTTC.